The rows below give T cell receptor beta chains drawn from one sample of a study of blood T cell repertoires in COVID-19. Sequencing was performed with immunoSEQ multiplex PCR; in TCRdb, only in-frame clones are kept and a portion is missing. The data contain some 160,000 clones, 88% of them singletons. What was sequenced was peripheral blood. These receptor sequences come from a man between 45 and 60 years old who had recovered from COVID-19. Each CDR3 is given with its conserved first and last residue. D genes are given only for firm matches. A clone size is listed for some rows: how often the clone was seen (once, few, many), or a class if it is expanded.

J	D	length	V	size	CDR3	DNA
TRBJ2-1	-	16	TRBV6-1	-	CASSEGGRAAYNEQFF	TGTGCCAGCAGTGAAGGGGGCAGGGCCGCCTACAATGAGCAGTTCTTC
TRBJ2-5	-	15	TRBV7-3	once	CASSSGNTKQETQYF	TGTGCCAGCAGCTCAGGGAATACTAAACAAGAGACCCAGTACTTC
TRBJ2-5	-	16	TRBV19	once	CASSMREVTPAETQYF	TGTGCCAGTAGTATGAGGGAGGTCACCCCGGCAGAGACCCAGTACTTC
TRBJ1-6	-	14	TRBV28	-	CASSFEGRGSPLHF	TGTGCCAGCAGTTTCGAGGGGCGGGGGTCACCCCTCCACTTT
TRBJ1-4	-	15	TRBV19	-	CASSVDSIRGEKLFF	TGTGCCAGTAGTGTCGACAGCATCCGTGGTGAAAAACTGTTTTTT
TRBJ2-7	-	14	TRBV28	few	CASINSGLPKEQYF	TGTGCCAGCATCAATTCGGGACTCCCGAAGGAGCAGTACTTC
TRBJ2-7	TRBD1	15	TRBV6-5	-	CASTHRGTGPYEQYF	TGTGCCAGCACCCACAGGGGGACAGGGCCTTACGAGCAGTACTTC
TRBJ2-1	TRBD2	17	TRBV9	few	CASSPALAGGLHNEQFF	TGTGCCAGCAGCCCCGCTCTAGCGGGAGGGCTGCACAATGAGCAGTTCTTC
TRBJ2-5	-	17	TRBV27	-	CASSLSWGGLLQETQYF	TGTGCCAGCAGTTTATCATGGGGAGGACTTCTTCAAGAGACCCAGTACTTC
TRBJ2-1	-	14	TRBV28	-	CASSPTTSYNEQFF	TGTGCCAGCAGTCCTACTACAAGCTACAATGAGCAGTTCTTC
TRBJ2-3	-	13	TRBV27	-	CASSLYFTDTQYF	TGTGCCAGCAGCCTATATTTCACAGATACGCAGTATTTT
TRBJ1-5	-	15	TRBV4-3	-	CASSRQRGRNQPQHF	TGCGCCAGCAGCCGCCAGCGGGGTCGCAATCAGCCCCAGCATTTT
TRBJ2-1	TRBD2	11	TRBV5-1	-	CASSGGDEQFF	TGCGCCAGCAGCGGGGGGGATGAGCAGTTCTTC
TRBJ1-4	TRBD1	15	TRBV9	-	CASSVQGATNEKLFF	TGTGCCAGCAGCGTACAGGGGGCCACTAATGAAAAACTGTTTTTT
TRBJ2-7	-	17	TRBV27	-	CASSLTPDRLSSYEQYF	TGTGCCAGCAGTTTAACCCCGGACAGACTGAGCTCCTACGAGCAGTACTTC
TRBJ1-1	TRBD1	15	TRBV5-4	-	CASSFSTGGYTEAFF	TGTGCCAGCAGCTTTTCGACAGGGGGCTACACTGAAGCTTTCTTT
TRBJ2-4	TRBD1	14	TRBV19	-	CASRPPGQGETQYF	TGTGCCAGTAGACCTCCGGGACAGGGGGAGACACAGTACTTC
TRBJ2-3	-	15	TRBV5-4	-	CASSLTGSSTDTQYF	TGTGCCAGCAGCTTGACCGGGAGCTCGACAGATACGCAGTATTTT
TRBJ2-1	TRBD1	15	TRBV6-5	-	CASRETGVGVNEQFF	TGTGCCAGCAGGGAGACAGGGGTAGGGGTCAATGAGCAGTTCTTC
TRBJ1-5	TRBD1	15	TRBV2	-	CASSEQGLSNQPQHF	TGTGCCAGCAGCGAACAGGGGCTTAGCAATCAGCCCCAGCATTTT
TRBJ2-7	TRBD2	16	TRBV7-2	-	CASSLGKTSGVYEQYF	TGTGCCAGCAGCTTAGGAAAGACTAGCGGCGTATACGAGCAGTACTTC
TRBJ1-2	-	14	TRBV28	-	CASREQGLGYGYTF	TGTGCCAGCAGGGAACAGGGTCTAGGGTATGGCTACACCTTC
TRBJ1-3	-	15	TRBV5-5	-	CASSLGVLAGNTIYF	TGTGCCAGCAGCTTAGGGGTTCTTGCCGGAAACACCATATATTTT
TRBJ2-5	TRBD2	15	TRBV4-2	-	CASSGAGEYQETQYF	TGTGCCAGCAGCGGGGCGGGGGAGTACCAAGAGACCCAGTACTTC
TRBJ2-1	TRBD1	14	TRBV6-5	-	CASKGAGENNEQFF	TGTGCCAGCAAGGGGGCAGGTGAGAACAATGAGCAGTTCTTC
TRBJ1-5	TRBD1	15	TRBV9	-	CASSRNRDSNQPQHF	TGTGCCAGCAGCCGGAACCGGGACAGTAATCAGCCCCAGCATTTT
TRBJ2-7	-	17	TRBV5-4	-	CASSSIPGGSGTYEQYF	TGTGCCAGCAGCTCCATCCCTGGCGGGTCTGGGACCTACGAGCAGTACTTC
TRBJ1-4	TRBD1	12	TRBV30	-	CACRQGGEKLFF	TGTGCCTGCCGACAGGGGGGCGAAAAACTGTTTTTT
TRBJ1-1	TRBD1	15	TRBV5-1	-	CASSLAVNDREGAFF	TGCGCCAGCAGCTTGGCCGTTAACGACAGGGAAGGAGCTTTCTTT
TRBJ2-3	TRBD2	13	TRBV30	-	CAWNQRGGDTQYF	TGTGCCTGGAACCAACGGGGGGGAGATACGCAGTATTTT
TRBJ2-7	-	15	TRBV7-2	-	CASSLGAGWPYEQYF	TGTGCCAGCAGCTTAGGGGCGGGGTGGCCCTACGAGCAGTACTTC
TRBJ1-6	TRBD1	17	TRBV5-1	-	CASSLAGQAWDNSPLHF	TGCGCCAGCAGCTTGGCAGGACAGGCCTGGGATAATTCACCCCTCCACTTT
TRBJ2-7	TRBD1	16	TRBV5-1	-	CASRRVGTGGSYEQYF	TGCGCCAGCAGGAGGGTGGGGACAGGGGGCTCCTACGAGCAGTACTTC
TRBJ1-1	-	14	TRBV5-1	-	CASSLVQLNTEAFF	TGCGCCAGCAGCTTGGTACAGCTGAACACTGAAGCTTTCTTT
TRBJ1-1	TRBD1	13	TRBV9	once	CASSAETGSEAFF	TGTGCCAGCAGCGCCGAGACAGGGAGTGAAGCTTTCTTT
TRBJ2-7	TRBD1	15	TRBV19	-	CASSIGDRAIYEQYF	TGTGCCAGTAGTATAGGGGACAGGGCTATTTACGAGCAGTACTTC
TRBJ2-5	TRBD1	15	TRBV27	-	CASSPTRTGAETQYF	TGTGCCAGCAGTCCGACTCGGACAGGGGCTGAGACCCAGTACTTC
TRBJ2-3	TRBD1	15	TRBV24-1	-	CATSARDRGTDTQYF	TGTGCCACCAGTGCCAGAGACAGGGGGACAGATACGCAGTATTTT
TRBJ2-7	TRBD1	15	TRBV15	-	CATSATGTGAYEQYF	TGTGCCACCAGTGCCACCGGGACAGGGGCCTACGAGCAGTACTTC
TRBJ2-7	TRBD2	17	TRBV19	-	CASSPPLAGVSGYEQYF	TGTGCCAGTAGTCCCCCACTAGCGGGAGTATCAGGCTACGAGCAGTACTTC
TRBJ1-5	TRBD1	11	TRBV23-1	-	CASSRRDRAHF	TGCGCCAGCAGTCGAAGGGACAGGGCACATTTT
TRBJ1-2	-	12	TRBV6-5	-	CASMGGGYGYTF	TGTGCCAGCATGGGGGGAGGCTATGGCTACACCTTC
TRBJ2-3	TRBD2	13	TRBV4-3	-	CASSQGGTSAQYF	TGCGCCAGCAGCCAAGGTGGCACTAGCGCGCAGTATTTT
TRBJ2-6	-	18	TRBV4-3	-	CASSRHPGLQSGANVLTF	TGCGCCAGCAGCCGCCACCCGGGACTTCAATCTGGGGCCAACGTCCTGACTTTC